These 21 T cell receptor beta chains were sequenced from one sample in a study of neurological immune-mediated disorders. Each CDR3 protein gets one entry after TCRdb re-called the 5' RACE reads with MiXCR. The data hold approximately 41,000 distinct CDR3 sequences, with approximately 15% observed a single time. The sample taken for sequencing was CD4+ T cells from blood. The receptor set was obtained from a woman in her fifties or sixties with HTLV-1-associated myelopathy (HAM/TSP).

This clonotype was counted many times. The chain joins TRBV29-1 to TRBJ1-2; weak D call: TRBD1 (6 bases). V lost 3 bases to trimming and J lost 5 bases, with 10 bases between them. Germline V gene sequence: CDR1 SQVTM, CDR2 ANQGSEA. The length of the CDR3 is 12 residues. The CDR3 protein is CSVEGADYGYTF. The CDR3 DNA sequence: TGCAGCGTTGAGGGGGCAGATTATGGCTACACCTTC.

This clonotype has a count of ten or more. The chain combines TRBV12-3 or TRBV12-4 with TRBJ1-2; D gene ambiguous. The V end lost 6 bases, the J end lost 7 bases, and 15 bases lay between the germline ends. The CDR3 runs 13 residues. This CDR3 reads CASSPLIWGGYTF. The DNA for the CDR3 is TGTGCCAGCAGCCCACTTATCTGGGGTGGCTACACCTTC.

This clonotype was counted at least ten times. V is TRBV3-1 and J is TRBJ2-3; D unresolved. V dropped 2 bases and J dropped 5 bases, with 20 bases sitting between them. This CDR3 contains 17 residues. Germline V gives CDR1 LGHDT, CDR2 YNNKEL (reference sequence). The CDR3 protein is CASSQTRYTQAGDTQYF. CDR3 DNA: TGTGCCAGCAGCCAAACGAGATATACCCAGGCCGGAGATACGCAGTATTTT.

This clonotype was seen ten or more times. The chain links TRBV5-8 to TRBJ2-7; tentative D call: TRBD2 (6 bases). The CDR3 is 15 residues long. CDR1 is SGHTS, CDR2 YDEGEE, per germline. Trimming shortened V by 0 bases and J by 2 bases, and 12 bases separated the two germline ends. CDR3 nucleotide sequence: TGTGCCAGCAGCTTGGATAGCGGCCTAACCTACGAGCAGTACTTC. As protein: CASSLDSGLTYEQYF.

This clonotype was seen repeatedly, ten times or more. The chain is built from TRBV18 and TRBJ2-3; D is possibly TRBD1 (6 bases). CDR1 KGHSH and CDR2 LQKENI come from the germline V gene. The V and J ends lost 2 bases and 4 bases respectively, with 13 bases between them. CDR3 length equals 15 residues. DNA for the CDR3: TGTGCCAGCTCACCAAACAGGGTTCCCTCAGATACGCAGTATTTT. The encoded protein is CASSPNRVPSDTQYF.

Many counts were recorded for this clonotype. The chain carries TRBV15 and TRBJ2-5; D is unresolved. Germline V lookup: CDR1 LNHNV, CDR2 YYDKDF (reference sequence). CDR3 length: 15 amino acids. Trimming pared 0 bases from V and 2 bases from J, leaving 10 bases between. The CDR3 DNA reads as TGTGCCACCAGCAGAGATGTCGAATTACAAGAGACCCAGTACTTC. Residues: CATSRDVELQETQYF.

This clonotype was seen ten or more times. V is TRBV12-3 or TRBV12-4 and J is TRBJ2-4, with TRBD2 identical over 11 bases. The V and J ends lost 6 bases and 0 bases, in that order; junction bases with no gene match: 10. This CDR3 comprises 18 residues. As DNA, the CDR3 is TGTGCCAGCAGCCCCAACGTACTAGCGGGGGAAGCCAAAAACATTCAGTACTTC. Protein sequence: CASSPNVLAGEAKNIQYF.

This clonotype was seen at least ten times. This rearrangement joins TRBV12-3 or TRBV12-4 to TRBJ2-1; D not resolved. The CDR3 totals 12 residues. Trimming took 5 bases from V and 6 from J, leaving 8 bases between them. The CDR3 here is CASSPFSNEQFF. CDR3 DNA: TGTGCCAGCAGTCCCTTTTCCAATGAGCAGTTCTTC.

This clonotype is classed as medium-sized. The V and J genes are TRBV15 and TRBJ1-5, with TRBD1 matching over 12 bases. This CDR3 is 18 amino acids long. The V and J ends lost 5 bases and 0 bases, in that order; junction bases with no gene match: 8. Germline V gives CDR1 LNHNV, CDR2 YYDKDF (reference sequence). The CDR3, as DNA: TGTGCCACCAGCTCCGGGACAGGGGGCGATCATAGCAATCAGCCCCAGCATTTT. Amino acids: CATSSGTGGDHSNQPQHF.

This clonotype was observed many times. This chain uses TRBV10-3 with TRBJ2-1; no reliable D call. CDR1 and CDR2 from the germline V gene are ENHRY and SYGVKD. The CDR3 runs 17 residues. Trimming cost V 2 bases and J 0 bases, with 14 bases left between them. The CDR3 region is CAISETARSGSYNEQFF. For the CDR3, the DNA is TGTGCCATCAGTGAGACCGCTAGGTCGGGCTCCTACAATGAGCAGTTCTTC.

There are a few counts of this clonotype. The CDR3 region has the DNA TGCAGTGCTAGAGAAGAGGTCCGTAACTATGGCTACACCTTC. Amino acids: CSAREEVRNYGYTF. The chain has TRBV20-1 and TRBJ1-2; no definite D call. CDR1 and CDR2 from the germline V gene are DFQATT and SNEGSKA (reference sequence). This CDR3 has 14 amino acids. With 0 bases removed from V and 1 base from J, the gap between germline ends came to 9 bases.

This clonotype has ten or more counts. V usage is TRBV5-1 and J usage is TRBJ2-2; 10 nucleotides agree with TRBD2. V lost 4 bases to trimming and J lost 1 base; unmatched junction nucleotides: 7. Germline CDR1 reads SGHRS; CDR2 reads YFSETQ. The CDR3 extends over 17 amino acids. The CDR3 reads CASSPFSGGLNTGELFF. DNA for the CDR3: TGCGCCAGCAGCCCCTTTAGCGGGGGGTTGAACACCGGGGAGCTGTTTTTT.

This clonotype was recorded many times. The chain carries TRBV27 and TRBJ1-2; 7 positions match TRBD1. There are 19 residues in the CDR3. The V gene's germline CDR1 is MNHEY and CDR2 SMNVEV (reference sequence). V dropped 4 bases and J dropped 2; count of bases not matched to a gene: 19. The CDR3 DNA reads TGTGCCAGCAGTTCCTACTACAACAGGGGAAACCCTGCGAACTATGGCTACACCTTC. Its translation: CASSSYYNRGNPANYGYTF.

Points on this clonotype: Its ends do not fully match the called genes, so a read error is possible. The V and J genes are TRBV5-1 and TRBJ1-1, with D hard to call. Per the germline V gene, CDR1 is SGHRS and CDR2 is YFSETQ. This CDR3 region has 16 residues. CDR3 DNA sequence: TGCGCCAGCAGCTTGGAGGTGGGCCCCGCGGCCACTAAAGCTTTCTTT. This gives the protein CASSLEVGPAATKAFF.

This clonotype has a count of ten or more. The chain is built from TRBV3-1 and TRBJ2-2, with D tentatively TRBD1 (6 bases). With 2 bases removed from V and 4 bases from J, the gap between germline ends came to 14 bases. Germline V CDR1 and CDR2: LGHDT, YNNKEL (reference sequence). CDR3 length: 16 amino acids. The CDR3 loop reads CASSQHEGVPTGELFF. CDR3 sequence (DNA): TGTGCCAGCAGCCAACACGAGGGGGTTCCCACCGGGGAGCTGTTTTTT.

This clonotype showed up many times. The CDR3 reads CASSYNVGSGTDTQYF. The CDR3 DNA reads as TGTGCCAGCAGTTATAATGTGGGGTCGGGCACAGATACGCAGTATTTT. V gene TRBV6-5 combines with J gene TRBJ2-3; D not certain. Per the germline V gene, CDR1 is MNHEY and CDR2 is SVGAGI. The length of the CDR3 is 16 residues. V was clipped by 3 bases and J by 1 base, with 14 bases between them.

This clonotype was detected many times. The V and J genes are TRBV10-3 and TRBJ1-2, with D unclear. V was pared by 3 bases and J by 8 bases, with 13 bases between. Per germline, CDR1 ENHRY and CDR2 SYGVKD. This CDR3 has 13 residues. As DNA, the CDR3 is TGTGCCATCAGTGATTCGCGAGGACCCGGCTACACCTTC. Residues: CAISDSRGPGYTF.

This clonotype appeared many times. The chain couples TRBV7-2 to TRBJ1-1; D is unresolved. The CDR3 contains 14 residues. CDR1 and CDR2 from the germline V gene are SGHTA and FQGNSA. The V end was cut by 5 bases, the J end by 9 bases, with 19 bases between. DNA for the CDR3: TGTGCCAGCAGCCTCCAGGTCCCGGTAGTCAAAGCTTTCTTT. It yields the protein CASSLQVPVVKAFF.

This clonotype was counted many times. A much larger clone sits a single nucleotide away, making a read error possible. This chain links TRBV6-6 with TRBJ2-3; 9 nucleotides match TRBD2. The CDR3 spans 15 residues. Germline CDR1 is MNHNY and CDR2 is SVGAGI (reference sequence). CDR3: CASSIGRGGTDKQYF. CDR3 DNA sequence: TGTGCCAGCAGTATCGGGCGGGGGGGGACAGATAAGCAGTATTTT.

In its sample, this clonotype was seen many times. This chain joins TRBV4-1 and TRBJ2-6; D unclear. The CDR3 is made up of 18 amino acids. V shed 0 bases and J shed 0 bases, with 12 bases lying between them. CDR1 MGHRA and CDR2 YSYEKL come from the germline V gene. CDR3 sequence reads: CASSQDRQDFSGANVLTF. The CDR3 DNA is TGCGCCAGCAGCCAAGACCGACAAGACTTCTCTGGGGCCAACGTCCTGACTTTC.

This clonotype was counted at least ten times. The rearrangement joins TRBV5-8 to TRBJ2-3, with D possibly matching TRBD1 (6 bases). In germline, CDR1 is SGHTS, CDR2 YDEGEE. V dropped 3 bases and J dropped 2 bases, with 10 bases sitting between them. The CDR3 consists of 14 residues. The CDR3 is CASSSGVYTDTQYF. As DNA, the CDR3 is TGTGCCAGCAGCTCAGGGGTATACACAGATACGCAGTATTTT.